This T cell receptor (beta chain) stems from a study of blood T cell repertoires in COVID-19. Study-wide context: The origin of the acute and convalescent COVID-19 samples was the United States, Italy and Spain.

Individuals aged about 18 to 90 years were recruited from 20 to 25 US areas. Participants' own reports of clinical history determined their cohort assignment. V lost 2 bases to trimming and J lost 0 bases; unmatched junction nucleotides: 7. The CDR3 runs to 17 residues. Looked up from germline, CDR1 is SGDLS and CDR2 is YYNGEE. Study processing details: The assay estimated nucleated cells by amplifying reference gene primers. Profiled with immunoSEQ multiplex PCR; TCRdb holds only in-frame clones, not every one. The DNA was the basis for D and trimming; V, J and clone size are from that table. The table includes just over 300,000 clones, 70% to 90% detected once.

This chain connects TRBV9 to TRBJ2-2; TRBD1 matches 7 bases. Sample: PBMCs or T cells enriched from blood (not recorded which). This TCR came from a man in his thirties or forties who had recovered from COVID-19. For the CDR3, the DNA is TGTGCCAGCAGCGTGACAGGGCCCAACGCGAACACCGGGGAGCTGTTTTTT. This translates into CASSVTGPNANTGELFF.